Listed below are T cell receptor beta chains from one sample, sequenced in a study of blood T cells in healthy people across ages. TCRdb independently ran MiXCR on the 5' RACE reads; one entry per CDR3 protein. The data hold around 750,000 distinct CDR3 sequences, with roughly 53% observed a single time. Sample: blood. The receptor source for this set is a man older than 75 in good health. CDR3s include the opening cysteine and the closing phenylalanine or tryptophan. A D gene is named only where the DNA matches it firmly. Some rows have no size entry. The others give once, few or many, or a class for an expanded clone.

size	J	V	D	CDR3	DNA
-	TRBJ2-7	TRBV30	-	CAWGRGGAAAYEQYF	TGTGCCTGGGGGAGAGGAGGGGCCGCCGCCTACGAGCAGTACTTC
-	TRBJ2-5	TRBV12-3/TRBV12-4	TRBD1	CASSRQGLQETQYF	TGTGCCAGCAGCCGACAGGGGCTGCAAGAGACCCAGTACTTC
few	TRBJ2-3	TRBV12-3/TRBV12-4	-	CASARRGGHRYAYF	TGTGCCAGCGCCCGACGAGGGGGGCACAGATACGCGTATTTT
-	TRBJ1-2	TRBV5-1	-	CASNSGTLVNYGYTF	TGCGCCAGCAACTCCGGGACACTAGTAAACTATGGCTACACCTTC
-	TRBJ2-4	TRBV20-1	TRBD2	CSARDASGGENIQYF	TGCAGTGCTAGAGACGCTAGCGGGGGAGAAAACATTCAGTACTTC
few	TRBJ2-5	TRBV18	-	CASSLPTVETQYF	TGTGCCAGCTCACTACCGACTGTGGAGACCCAGTACTTC
-	TRBJ2-3	TRBV3-1	TRBD2	CTSSRGTSGRHRYAYF	TGTACCAGCAGCCGTGGGACTAGCGGGAGGCACAGATACGCGTATTTT
-	TRBJ2-1	TRBV7-2	TRBD2	CAKGGSYNEQFF	TGTGCCAAGGGAGGGTCCTACAATGAGCAGTTCTTC
-	TRBJ2-7	TRBV6-5	TRBD2	CASSYSPLGGRPYEQYF	TGTGCCAGCAGTTACTCGCCTCTTGGCGGGAGACCCTACGAGCAGTACTTC
-	TRBJ2-3	TRBV20-1	-	CSARERVTDTQYF	TGCAGTGCTAGAGAGCGGGTCACAGATACGCAGTATTTT
-	TRBJ2-7	TRBV6-2/TRBV6-3	-	CASTDSLSLEQYF	TGTGCCAGCACCGACAGCTTATCGCTCGAGCAGTACTTC
-	TRBJ1-5	TRBV7-9	TRBD1	CASSLEDRPGNQPQHF	TGTGCCAGCAGCTTAGAGGACAGGCCGGGCAATCAGCCCCAGCATTTT
few	TRBJ2-1	TRBV11-2	-	CASSFLGYNEQFF	TGTGCCAGCAGCTTTCTGGGCTACAATGAGCAGTTCTTC
-	TRBJ2-4	TRBV20-1	TRBD2	CSAREELGTSGRRKNEQYF	TGCAGTGCTAGAGAGGAGCTGGGAACTAGCGGGAGGAGGAAGAATGAGCAGTACTTC
-	TRBJ1-1	TRBV5-6	-	CASTPRRGLNTEAFF	TGTGCCAGCACCCCCAGGAGGGGCTTGAACACTGAAGCTTTCTTT
many	TRBJ1-1	TRBV20-1	-	CSAFNGNTEAFF	TGCAGTGCTTTTAACGGGAACACTGAAGCTTTCTTT
-	TRBJ2-5	TRBV12-5	-	CASSTDRDFYNEQYF	TGTGCTAGTAGTACCGACAGGGACTTCTACAATGAGCAGTACTTC
few	TRBJ1-1	TRBV5-1	TRBD1	CASSQGGLAEAFF	TGCGCCAGCAGCCAAGGGGGCCTCGCTGAAGCTTTCTTT
-	TRBJ1-4	TRBV7-3	-	CASSSKGRYEKLFF	TGTGCCAGCAGCTCAAAGGGCAGATATGAAAAACTGTTTTTT
-	TRBJ2-1	TRBV29-1	-	CSVDGPTSYNEQFF	TGCAGCGTTGATGGGCCGACCTCCTACAATGAGCAGTTCTTC
few	TRBJ2-1	TRBV5-1	-	CASSLARGGNNEQFF	TGCGCCAGCAGCCTGGCAAGGGGGGGGAACAATGAGCAGTTCTTC
few	TRBJ1-2	TRBV3-1	TRBD1	CASSQQVRGPSYGYTF	TGTGCCAGCAGCCAACAAGTTAGGGGGCCCAGCTATGGCTACACCTTC
-	TRBJ2-1	TRBV5-1	-	CASSSGPGAALQFF	TGCGCCAGCAGCTCCGGGCCCGGGGCTGCTCTTCAGTTCTTC
few	TRBJ2-7	TRBV28	TRBD1	CASSLRRTGGYEQYF	TGTGCCAGCAGTTTACGTCGGACAGGGGGCTACGAGCAGTACTTC
few	TRBJ2-3	TRBV2	-	CASSPQNTQYF	TGTGCCAGCAGTCCCCAGAATACGCAGTATTTT
-	TRBJ2-7	TRBV7-2	TRBD2	CASSYRSGSYEQYF	TGTGCCAGCAGTTACCGTAGCGGGAGCTACGAGCAGTACTTC
-	TRBJ2-7	TRBV5-1	-	CASSAGNPNYEQYF	TGCGCCAGCAGCGCAGGGAACCCAAACTACGAGCAGTACTTC
-	TRBJ2-7	TRBV28	TRBD1	CASSVDRVSNEQYF	TGTGCCAGCAGTGTAGACAGGGTCTCCAACGAGCAGTACTTC
once	TRBJ2-1	TRBV10-3	-	CAIRSGFSYNEQFF	TGTGCCATCAGGAGCGGGTTCTCCTACAATGAGCAGTTCTTC
many	TRBJ2-1	TRBV12-5	-	CASDTTGLRGEQFF	TGTGCTAGTGACACGACAGGTCTTAGAGGTGAGCAGTTCTTC
-	TRBJ1-5	TRBV3-1	-	CASSQDENRAVNQPQHF	TGTGCCAGCAGCCAAGATGAAAACAGGGCCGTGAATCAGCCCCAGCATTTT
few	TRBJ2-2	TRBV6-1	-	CASSARRETGELFF	TGTGCCAGCAGTGCCCGAAGGGAAACCGGGGAGCTGTTTTTT
-	TRBJ2-7	TRBV3-1	TRBD1	CASSRRLGTGSSYEQYF	TGTGCCAGCAGCCGCCGCCTCGGGACAGGCTCTTCCTACGAGCAGTACTTC
few	TRBJ2-3	TRBV28	-	CASNGDTDTQYF	TGTGCCAGCAATGGGGACACAGATACGCAGTATTTT
once	TRBJ2-3	TRBV2	-	CASRVVASTDTQYF	TGTGCCAGCAGGGTCGTAGCTAGCACAGATACGCAGTATTTT
-	TRBJ2-1	TRBV7-3	-	CASSFTAYNEQFF	TGTGCCAGCAGCTTTACAGCCTACAATGAGCAGTTCTTC
few	TRBJ2-7	TRBV20-1	TRBD2	CSRPLAGRSYEQYF	TGCAGTCGCCCCTTAGCGGGACGCTCCTACGAGCAGTACTTC
-	TRBJ2-7	TRBV6-5	TRBD2	CASGRLAPDGRGEQYF	TGTGCCAGTGGAAGACTAGCCCCTGACGGGAGGGGCGAGCAGTACTTC
-	TRBJ2-7	TRBV2	-	CASSEVRIEQYF	TGTGCCAGCAGTGAAGTGCGGATCGAGCAGTACTTC
-	TRBJ1-2	TRBV7-8	TRBD1	CASSSEVWTGEYGYTF	TGTGCCAGCAGCTCCGAGGTTTGGACAGGGGAATATGGCTACACCTTC
-	TRBJ2-3	TRBV27	TRBD2	CASSTLSGRAGDTQYF	TGTGCCAGCAGTACACTAAGCGGGAGGGCCGGAGATACGCAGTATTTT
few	TRBJ2-3	TRBV10-3	-	CAISDVGGWIDTQYF	TGTGCCATCAGTGATGTGGGGGGATGGATAGATACGCAGTATTTT
few	TRBJ2-7	TRBV20-1	TRBD2	CSARIRRLAGGHYEQYF	TGCAGTGCTAGAATCCGCCGGTTAGCGGGAGGCCACTACGAGCAGTACTTC
-	TRBJ1-2	TRBV3-1	-	CASSQGHKGQNYGYTF	TGTGCCAGCAGCCAAGGCCATAAGGGGCAGAACTATGGCTACACCTTC
-	TRBJ2-5	TRBV7-9	-	CASSLIATVGETQYF	TGTGCCAGCAGCTTAATAGCGACGGTGGGGGAGACCCAGTACTTC
-	TRBJ2-1	TRBV3-1	TRBD2	CASSQTMGTSGRENEQFF	TGTGCCAGCAGTCAGACTATGGGGACTAGCGGGAGGGAAAATGAGCAGTTCTTC
-	TRBJ1-1	TRBV7-2	-	CASSSGMNTEAFF	TGTGCCAGCAGCTCAGGGATGAACACTGAAGCTTTCTTT
once	TRBJ1-2	TRBV28	-	CTSSAQGTYGYTF	TGTACCAGCAGTGCACAGGGAACCTATGGCTACACCTTC
few	TRBJ1-2	TRBV2	-	CASSENEFRVGYTF	TGTGCCAGCAGTGAAAATGAATTCCGGGTTGGCTACACCTTC
-	TRBJ2-5	TRBV3-1	-	CASSPHGETQYF	TGTGCCAGCAGCCCCCATGGCGAGACCCAGTACTTC
-	TRBJ2-5	TRBV13	TRBD1	CASSPRQGRETQYF	TGTGCCAGCAGCCCAAGACAGGGTCGAGAGACCCAGTACTTC
many	TRBJ2-1	TRBV6-5	-	CASGYNEQFF	TGTGCCAGCGGCTACAATGAGCAGTTCTTC